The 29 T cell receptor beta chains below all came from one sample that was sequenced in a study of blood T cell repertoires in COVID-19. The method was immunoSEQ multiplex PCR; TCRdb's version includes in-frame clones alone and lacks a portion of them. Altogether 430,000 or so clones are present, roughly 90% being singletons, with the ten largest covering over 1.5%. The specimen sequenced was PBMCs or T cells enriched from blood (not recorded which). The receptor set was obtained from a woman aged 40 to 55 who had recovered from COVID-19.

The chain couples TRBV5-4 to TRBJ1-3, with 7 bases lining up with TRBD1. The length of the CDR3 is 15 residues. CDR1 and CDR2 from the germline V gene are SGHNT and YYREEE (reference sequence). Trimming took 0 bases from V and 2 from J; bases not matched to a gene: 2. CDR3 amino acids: CASSLDRGAGNTIYF. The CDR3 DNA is TGTGCCAGCAGCTTGGACAGGGGAGCTGGAAACACCATATATTTT.

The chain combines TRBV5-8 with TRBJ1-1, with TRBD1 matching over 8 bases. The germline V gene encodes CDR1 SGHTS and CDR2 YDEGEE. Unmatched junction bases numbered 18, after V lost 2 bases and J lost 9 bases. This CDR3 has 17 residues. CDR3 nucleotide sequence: TGTGCCAGCAGCTTTTACCCCATGACAGGGGCCGGAACTCAAGCTTTCTTT. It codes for CASSFYPMTGAGTQAFF.

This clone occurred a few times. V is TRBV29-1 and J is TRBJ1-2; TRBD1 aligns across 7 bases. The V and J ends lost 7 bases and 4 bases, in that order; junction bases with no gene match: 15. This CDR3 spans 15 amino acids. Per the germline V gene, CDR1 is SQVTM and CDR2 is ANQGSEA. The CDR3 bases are TGCAGCGCCTCCGGGACAGCGAGGGATAGCTATGGCTACACCTTC. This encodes CSASGTARDSYGYTF.

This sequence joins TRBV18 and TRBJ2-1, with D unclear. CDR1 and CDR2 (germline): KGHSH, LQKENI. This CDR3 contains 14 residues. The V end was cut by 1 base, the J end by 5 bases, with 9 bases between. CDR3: CASSPLAANNEQFF. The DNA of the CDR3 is TGTGCCAGCTCACCACTGGCGGCTAACAATGAGCAGTTCTTC.

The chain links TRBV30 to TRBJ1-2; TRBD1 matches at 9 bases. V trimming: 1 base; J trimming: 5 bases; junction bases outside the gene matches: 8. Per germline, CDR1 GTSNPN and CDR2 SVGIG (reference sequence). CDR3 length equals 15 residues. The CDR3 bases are TGTGCCTGGAGTGGACAGGGGGTTCAGCTTTATGGCTACACCTTC. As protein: CAWSGQGVQLYGYTF.

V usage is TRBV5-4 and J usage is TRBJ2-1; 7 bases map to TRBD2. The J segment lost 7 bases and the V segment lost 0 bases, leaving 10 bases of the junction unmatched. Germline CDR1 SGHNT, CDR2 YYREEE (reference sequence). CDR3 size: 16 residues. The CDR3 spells CASSLDGGGVRNEQFF. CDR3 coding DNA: TGTGCCAGCAGCTTGGATGGGGGAGGGGTAAGGAATGAGCAGTTCTTC.

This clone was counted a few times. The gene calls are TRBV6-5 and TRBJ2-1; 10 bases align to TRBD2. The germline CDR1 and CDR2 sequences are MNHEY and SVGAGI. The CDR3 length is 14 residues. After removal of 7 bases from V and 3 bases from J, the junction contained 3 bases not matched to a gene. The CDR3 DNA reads TGTGCCAGCACAGCGGGAGGGTACTACAATGAGCAGTTCTTC. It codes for CASTAGGYYNEQFF.

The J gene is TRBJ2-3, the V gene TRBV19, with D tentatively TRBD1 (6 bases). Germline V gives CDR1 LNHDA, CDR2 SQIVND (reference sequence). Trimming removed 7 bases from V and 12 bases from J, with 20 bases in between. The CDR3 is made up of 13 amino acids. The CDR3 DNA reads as TGTGCCAGTACACAATCGACAGGTCTAACACAGTATTTT. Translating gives CASTQSTGLTQYF. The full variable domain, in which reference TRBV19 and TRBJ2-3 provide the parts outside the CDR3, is DGGITQSPKYLFRKEGQNVTLSCEQNLNHDAMYWYRQDPGQGLRLIYYSQIVNDFQKGDIAEGYSVSREKKESFPLTVTSAQKNPTAFYLCASTQSTGLTQYFGPGTRLTVL.

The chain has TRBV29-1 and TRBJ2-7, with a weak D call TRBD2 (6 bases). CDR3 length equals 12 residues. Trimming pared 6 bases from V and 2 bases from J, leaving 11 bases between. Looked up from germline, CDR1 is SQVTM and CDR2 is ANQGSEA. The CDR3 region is CSVAGLPYEQYF. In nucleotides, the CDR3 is TGCAGCGTCGCGGGATTACCCTACGAGCAGTACTTC.

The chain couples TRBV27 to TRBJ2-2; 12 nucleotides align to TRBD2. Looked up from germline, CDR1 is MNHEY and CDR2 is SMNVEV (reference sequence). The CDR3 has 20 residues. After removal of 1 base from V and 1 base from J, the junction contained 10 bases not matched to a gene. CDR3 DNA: TGTGCCAGCAGTTTATTCTGGACTAGCGGGAATTTGGGGAACACCGGGGAGCTGTTTTTT. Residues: CASSLFWTSGNLGNTGELFF.

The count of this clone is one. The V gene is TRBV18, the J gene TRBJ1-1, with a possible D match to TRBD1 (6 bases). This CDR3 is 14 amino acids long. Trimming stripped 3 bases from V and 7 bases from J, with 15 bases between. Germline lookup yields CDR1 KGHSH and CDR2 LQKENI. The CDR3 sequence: CASSPTSGTLEAFF. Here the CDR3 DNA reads TGTGCCAGCTCACCGACATCCGGGACACTTGAAGCTTTCTTT. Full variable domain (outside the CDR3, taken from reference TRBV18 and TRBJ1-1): NAGVMQNPRHLVRRRGQEARLRCSPMKGHSHVYWYRQLPEEGLKFMVYLQKENIIDESGMPKERFSAEFPKEGPSILRIQQVVRGDSAAYFCASSPTSGTLEAFFGQGTRLTVV.

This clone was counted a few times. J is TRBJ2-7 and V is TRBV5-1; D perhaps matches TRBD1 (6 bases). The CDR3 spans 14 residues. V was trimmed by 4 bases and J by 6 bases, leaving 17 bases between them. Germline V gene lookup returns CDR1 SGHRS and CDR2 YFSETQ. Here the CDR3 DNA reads TGCGCCAGCAGCCCGGAGAGGACAGTCGGCGAGCAGTACTTC. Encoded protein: CASSPERTVGEQYF. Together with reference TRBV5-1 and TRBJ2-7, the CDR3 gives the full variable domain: KAGVTQTPRYLIKTRGQQVTLSCSPISGHRSVSWYQQTPGQGLQFLFEYFSETQRNKGNFPGRFSGRQFSNSRSEMNVSTLELGDSALYLCASSPERTVGEQYFGPGTRLTVT.

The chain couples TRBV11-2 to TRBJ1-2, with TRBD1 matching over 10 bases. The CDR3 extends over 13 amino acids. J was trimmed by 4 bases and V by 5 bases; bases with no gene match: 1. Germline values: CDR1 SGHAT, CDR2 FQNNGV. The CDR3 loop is CASSRDRGYGYTF. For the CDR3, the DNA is TGTGCCAGCAGCCGGGACAGGGGCTATGGCTACACCTTC.

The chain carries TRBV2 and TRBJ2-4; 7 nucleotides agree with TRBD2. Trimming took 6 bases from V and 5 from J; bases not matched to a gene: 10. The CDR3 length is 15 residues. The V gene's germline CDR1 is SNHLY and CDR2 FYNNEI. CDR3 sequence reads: CASSVSGAEENIQYF. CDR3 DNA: TGTGCCAGCAGCGTCAGCGGGGCGGAGGAAAACATTCAGTACTTC.

The CDR3 region has the DNA TGTGCCATCAGTGACCCCGTAGGAGCGGGAGGCAGCGGGGAGCTGTTTTTT. Translating it yields CAISDPVGAGGSGELFF. The chain couples TRBV10-3 to TRBJ2-2; 9 nucleotides line up with TRBD2. This CDR3 has 17 residues. The trim removed 3 bases at V and 7 bases at J, leaving 12 bases unmatched. Germline V gene sequence: CDR1 ENHRY, CDR2 SYGVKD.

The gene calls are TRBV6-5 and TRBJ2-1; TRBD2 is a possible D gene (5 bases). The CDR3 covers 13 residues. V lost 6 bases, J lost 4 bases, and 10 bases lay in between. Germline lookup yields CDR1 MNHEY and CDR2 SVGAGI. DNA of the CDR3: TGTGCCAGCAGACCTCGGGAATACAATGAGCAGTTCTTC. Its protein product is CASRPREYNEQFF.

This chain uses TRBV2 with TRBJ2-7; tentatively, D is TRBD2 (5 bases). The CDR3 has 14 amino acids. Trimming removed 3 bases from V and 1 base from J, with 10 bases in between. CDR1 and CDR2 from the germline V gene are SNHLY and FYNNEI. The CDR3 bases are TGTGCCAGCAGTGAGGCGGGCGAGTCCTACGAGCAGTACTTC. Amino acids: CASSEAGESYEQYF.

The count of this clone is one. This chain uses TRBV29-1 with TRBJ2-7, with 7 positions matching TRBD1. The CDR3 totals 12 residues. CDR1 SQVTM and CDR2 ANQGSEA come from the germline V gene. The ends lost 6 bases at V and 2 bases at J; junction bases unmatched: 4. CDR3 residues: CSVRQGPYEQYF. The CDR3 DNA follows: TGCAGCGTGAGACAGGGCCCCTACGAGCAGTACTTC.

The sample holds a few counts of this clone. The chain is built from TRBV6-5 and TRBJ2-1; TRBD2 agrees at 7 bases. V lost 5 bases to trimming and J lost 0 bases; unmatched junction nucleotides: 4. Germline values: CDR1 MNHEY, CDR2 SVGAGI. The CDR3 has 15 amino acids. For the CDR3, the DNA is TGTGCCAGCAGTCAAACTAGCGCCTCCTACAATGAGCAGTTCTTC. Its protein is CASSQTSASYNEQFF.

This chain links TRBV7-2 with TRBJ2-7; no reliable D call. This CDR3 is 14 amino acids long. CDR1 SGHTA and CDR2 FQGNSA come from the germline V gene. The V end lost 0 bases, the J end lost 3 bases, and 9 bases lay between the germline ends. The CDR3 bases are TGTGCCAGCAGCTTAGCTGGCACTAACTACGAGCAGTACTTC. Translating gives CASSLAGTNYEQYF.

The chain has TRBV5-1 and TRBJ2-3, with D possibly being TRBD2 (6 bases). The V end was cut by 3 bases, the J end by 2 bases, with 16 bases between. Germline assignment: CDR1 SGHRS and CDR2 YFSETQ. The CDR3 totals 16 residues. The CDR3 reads CASSSRGVADTDTQYF. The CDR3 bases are TGCGCCAGCAGCTCCCGAGGTGTAGCGGACACAGATACGCAGTATTTT.

The CDR3 loop reads CASSQDYYGGRRYNEQFF. CDR3 nucleotide sequence: TGTGCCAGCAGCCAAGATTATTACGGCGGGCGTCGATACAATGAGCAGTTCTTC. The rearrangement links TRBV4-2 to TRBJ2-1; weak D call: TRBD2 (5 bases). The CDR3 sequence is 18 residues long. Germline CDR1 and CDR2: LGHNA and YNFKEQ. With 0 bases removed from V and 4 bases from J, the gap between germline ends came to 19 bases.

Written as DNA, the CDR3 is TGTGCCAGCAGCGCGGGGACAGGGGGAAACTACGAGCAGTACTTC. It specifies CASSAGTGGNYEQYF. This chain uses TRBV9 with TRBJ2-7; 11 nucleotides match TRBD1. The CDR3 runs to 15 residues. The germline V gene has CDR1 SGDLS and CDR2 YYNGEE. V lost 3 bases and J lost 3; bases outside the gene matches: 5.

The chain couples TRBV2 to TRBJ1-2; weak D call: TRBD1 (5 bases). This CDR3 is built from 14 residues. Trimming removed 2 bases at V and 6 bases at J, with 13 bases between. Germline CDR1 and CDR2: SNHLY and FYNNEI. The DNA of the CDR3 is TGTGCCAGCAGTGAAAAGGGGCGGACCAATGGCTACACCTTC. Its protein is CASSEKGRTNGYTF. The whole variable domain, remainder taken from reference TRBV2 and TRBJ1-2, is EPEVTQTPSHQVTQMGQEVILRCVPISNHLYFYWYRQILGQKVEFLVSFYNNEISEKSEIFDDQFSVERPDGSNFTLKIRSTKLEDSAMYFCASSEKGRTNGYTFGSGTRLTVV.

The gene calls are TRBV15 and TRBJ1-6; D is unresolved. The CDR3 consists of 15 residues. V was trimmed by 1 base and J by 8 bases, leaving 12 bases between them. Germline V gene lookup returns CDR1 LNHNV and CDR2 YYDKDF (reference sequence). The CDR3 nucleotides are TGTGCCACCAGCAGAGTCTTTGGCATGGATTCACCCCTCCACTTT. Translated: CATSRVFGMDSPLHF.

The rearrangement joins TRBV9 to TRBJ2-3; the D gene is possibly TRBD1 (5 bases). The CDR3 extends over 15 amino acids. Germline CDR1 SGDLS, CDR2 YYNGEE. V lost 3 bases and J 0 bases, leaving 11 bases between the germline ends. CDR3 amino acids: CASSGSGISTDTQYF. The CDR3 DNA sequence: TGTGCCAGCAGCGGATCAGGGATAAGCACAGATACGCAGTATTTT.

The CDR3 loop reads CASREQGTNTEAFF. The CDR3 region has the DNA TGTGCCAGCAGGGAACAGGGGACAAACACTGAAGCTTTCTTT. The chain joins TRBV9 to TRBJ1-1; 7 bases align to TRBD1. Germline CDR1 SGDLS, CDR2 YYNGEE. The CDR3 extends over 14 amino acids. Trimming cost V 5 bases and J 2 bases; bases outside gene matches: 6.

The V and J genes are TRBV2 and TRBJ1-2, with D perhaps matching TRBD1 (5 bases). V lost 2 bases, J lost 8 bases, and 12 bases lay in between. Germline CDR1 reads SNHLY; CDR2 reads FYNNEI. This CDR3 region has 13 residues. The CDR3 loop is CASSEWGAGGYTF. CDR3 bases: TGTGCCAGCAGTGAATGGGGCGCCGGGGGCTACACCTTC.

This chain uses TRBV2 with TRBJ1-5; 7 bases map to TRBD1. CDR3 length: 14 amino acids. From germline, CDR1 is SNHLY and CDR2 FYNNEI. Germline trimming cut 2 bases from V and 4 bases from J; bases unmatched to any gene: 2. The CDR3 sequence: CASSEQDRNQPQHF. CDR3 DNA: TGTGCCAGCAGTGAACAGGACAGGAATCAGCCCCAGCATTTT. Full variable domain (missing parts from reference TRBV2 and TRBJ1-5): EPEVTQTPSHQVTQMGQEVILRCVPISNHLYFYWYRQILGQKVEFLVSFYNNEISEKSEIFDDQFSVERPDGSNFTLKIRSTKLEDSAMYFCASSEQDRNQPQHFGDGTRLSIL.